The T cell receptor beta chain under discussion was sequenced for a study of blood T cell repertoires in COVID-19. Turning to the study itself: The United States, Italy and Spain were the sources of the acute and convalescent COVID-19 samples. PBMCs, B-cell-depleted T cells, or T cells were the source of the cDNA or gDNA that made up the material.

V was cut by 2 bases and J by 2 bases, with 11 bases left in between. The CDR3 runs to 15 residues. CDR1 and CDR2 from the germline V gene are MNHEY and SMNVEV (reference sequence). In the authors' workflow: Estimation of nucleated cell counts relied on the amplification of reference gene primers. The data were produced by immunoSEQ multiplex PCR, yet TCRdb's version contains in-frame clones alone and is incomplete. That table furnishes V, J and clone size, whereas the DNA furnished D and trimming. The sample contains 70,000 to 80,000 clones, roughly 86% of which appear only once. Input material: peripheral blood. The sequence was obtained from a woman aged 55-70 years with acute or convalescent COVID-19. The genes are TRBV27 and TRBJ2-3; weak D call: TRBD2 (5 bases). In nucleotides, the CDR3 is TGTGCCAGCAGTTTAAACGCAGCGGACACAGATACGCAGTATTTT. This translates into CASSLNAADTDTQYF.